This paragraph reports one T cell receptor beta chain. Amplified TCR beta CDR3 regions came from RNA transcripts. A first-round RT-PCR of the TCR CDR3 used the HTBI primer set. TCRdb independently ran MiXCR on the multiplex PCR reads; one entry per CDR3 protein. Among around 800,000 distinct CDR3 sequences, about two fifths were seen once, and the ten largest hold roughly 8.3%. The data were obtained in a study of T cells in Graves' hyperthyroidism and ophthalmopathy. Every diagnosis used clinical symptoms, serum thyroxine and TRAb, thyroid ultrasound and orbital computed tomography. Sequencing was carried out using blood. The source of this sequence is a man between 18 and 29 years old with Graves' hyperthyroidism.

CDR3 nucleotide sequence: TGTGCCAGTAGTATTGGGCAGGGGCCAAATCAGCCCCAGTACTTC. This sequence encodes CASSIGQGPNQPQYF. The V gene is TRBV19, the J gene TRBJ2-5; possible D gene TRBD1, 6 bases. CDR1 is LNHDA and CDR2 is SQIVND in the germline V gene (reference sequence). The CDR3 has 15 residues. V was trimmed by 3 bases and J by 9 bases, leaving 20 bases between them.